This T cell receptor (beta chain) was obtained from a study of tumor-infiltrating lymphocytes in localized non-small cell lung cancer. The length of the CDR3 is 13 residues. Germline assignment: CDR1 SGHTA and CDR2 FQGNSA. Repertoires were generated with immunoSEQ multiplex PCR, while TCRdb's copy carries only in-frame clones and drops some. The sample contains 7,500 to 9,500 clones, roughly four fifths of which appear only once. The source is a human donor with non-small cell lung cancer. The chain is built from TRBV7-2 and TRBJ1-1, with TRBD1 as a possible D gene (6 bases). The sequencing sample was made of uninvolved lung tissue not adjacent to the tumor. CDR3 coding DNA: TGTCTTTCCCGGGGGGCACAAAATACTGAAGCTTTCTTT. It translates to CLSRGAQNTEAFF.